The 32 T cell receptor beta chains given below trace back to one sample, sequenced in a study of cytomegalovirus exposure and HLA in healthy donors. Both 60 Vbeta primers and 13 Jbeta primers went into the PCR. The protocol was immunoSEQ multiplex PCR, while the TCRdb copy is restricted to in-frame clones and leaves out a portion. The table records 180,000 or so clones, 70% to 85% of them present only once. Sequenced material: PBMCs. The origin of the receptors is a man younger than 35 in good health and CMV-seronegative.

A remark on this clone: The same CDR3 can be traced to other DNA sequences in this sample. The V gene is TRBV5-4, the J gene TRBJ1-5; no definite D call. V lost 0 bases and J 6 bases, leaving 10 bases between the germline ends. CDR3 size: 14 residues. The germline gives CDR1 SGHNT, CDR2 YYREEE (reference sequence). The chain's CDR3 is CASSLAGSGQPQHF. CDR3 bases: TGTGCCAGCAGCTTGGCCGGTTCAGGTCAGCCCCAGCATTTT.

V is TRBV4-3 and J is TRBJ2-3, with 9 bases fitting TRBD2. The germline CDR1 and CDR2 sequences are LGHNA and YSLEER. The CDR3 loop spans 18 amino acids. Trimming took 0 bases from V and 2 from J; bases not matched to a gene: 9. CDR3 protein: CASSQELRTSGSTDTQYF. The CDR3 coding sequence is TGCGCCAGCAGCCAAGAGCTTCGAACTAGCGGGTCCACAGATACGCAGTATTTT.

The CDR3 protein is CASTDARSPLHF. The CDR3 DNA sequence: TGTGCCAGTACAGATGCCCGATCACCCCTCCACTTT. The chain employs TRBV19 and TRBJ1-6; D unresolved. The CDR3 runs to 12 residues. Trimming stripped 7 bases from V and 10 bases from J, with 11 bases between. CDR1 and CDR2 from the germline V gene are LNHDA and SQIVND (reference sequence).

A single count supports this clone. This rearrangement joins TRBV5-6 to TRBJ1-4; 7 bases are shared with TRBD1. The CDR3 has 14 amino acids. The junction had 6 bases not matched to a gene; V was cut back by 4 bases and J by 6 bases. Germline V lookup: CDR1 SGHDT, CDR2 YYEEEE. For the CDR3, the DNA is TGTGCCAGCAGCCTGTATGGGACAGATGAAAAACTGTTTTTT. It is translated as CASSLYGTDEKLFF.

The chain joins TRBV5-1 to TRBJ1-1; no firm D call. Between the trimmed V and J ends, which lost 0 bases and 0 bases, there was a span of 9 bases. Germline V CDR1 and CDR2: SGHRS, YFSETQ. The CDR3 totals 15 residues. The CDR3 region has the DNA TGCGCCAGCAGCTTGGGGAGCGGATTGAACACTGAAGCTTTCTTT. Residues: CASSLGSGLNTEAFF.

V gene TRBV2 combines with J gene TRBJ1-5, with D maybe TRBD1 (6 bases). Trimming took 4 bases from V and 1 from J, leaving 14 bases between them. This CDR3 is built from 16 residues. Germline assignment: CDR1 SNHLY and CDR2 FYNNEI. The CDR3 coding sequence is TGTGCCAGCAGTGTGGCCAGGGGCTCCAGCAATCAGCCCCAGCATTTT. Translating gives CASSVARGSSNQPQHF.

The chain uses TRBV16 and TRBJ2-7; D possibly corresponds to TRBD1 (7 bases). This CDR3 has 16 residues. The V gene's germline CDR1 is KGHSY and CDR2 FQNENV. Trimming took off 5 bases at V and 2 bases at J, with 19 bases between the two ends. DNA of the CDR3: TGTGCCAGCAGCGGGCCTCAGGGGGGCTCCCCCTACGAGCAGTACTTC. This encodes CASSGPQGGSPYEQYF.

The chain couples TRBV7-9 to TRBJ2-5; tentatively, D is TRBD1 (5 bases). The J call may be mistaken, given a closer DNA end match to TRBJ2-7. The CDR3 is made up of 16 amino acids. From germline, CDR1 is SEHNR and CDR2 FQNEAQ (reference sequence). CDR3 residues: CASSLEVAGKGYEQYF. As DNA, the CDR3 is TGTGCCAGCAGCTTAGAGGTCGCAGGGAAAGGCTACGAGCAGTACTTC.

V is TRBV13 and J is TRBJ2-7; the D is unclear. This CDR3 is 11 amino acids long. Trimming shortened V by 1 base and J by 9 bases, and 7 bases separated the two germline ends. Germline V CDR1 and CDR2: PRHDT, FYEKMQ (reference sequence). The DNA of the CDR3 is TGTGCCAGCAGCTTAGTATCTCGGCAGTACTTC. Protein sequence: CASSLVSRQYF.

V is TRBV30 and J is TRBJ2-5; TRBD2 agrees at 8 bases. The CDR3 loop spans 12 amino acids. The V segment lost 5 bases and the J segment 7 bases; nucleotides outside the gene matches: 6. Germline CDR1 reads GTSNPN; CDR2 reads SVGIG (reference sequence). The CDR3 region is CAWGGLVGTQYF. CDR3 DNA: TGTGCCTGGGGGGGACTAGTAGGGACCCAGTACTTC.

This chain's CDR3 is CASTPFGGLGNQPQHF. The CDR3 coding sequence is TGTGCCAGCACCCCTTTTGGCGGGCTAGGCAATCAGCCCCAGCATTTT. The genes are TRBV27 and TRBJ1-5; the D is unclear. V gave up 7 bases and J gave up 2 bases, with 18 bases separating them. The CDR3 totals 16 residues. Germline V gene lookup returns CDR1 MNHEY and CDR2 SMNVEV (reference sequence).

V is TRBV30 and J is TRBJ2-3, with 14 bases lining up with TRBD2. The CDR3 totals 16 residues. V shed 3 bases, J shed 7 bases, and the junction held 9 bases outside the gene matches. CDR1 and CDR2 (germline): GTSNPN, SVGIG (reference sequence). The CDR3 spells CAWRGPGLAGGYTQYF. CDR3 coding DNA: TGTGCCTGGAGGGGTCCAGGACTAGCGGGAGGTTATACGCAGTATTTT.

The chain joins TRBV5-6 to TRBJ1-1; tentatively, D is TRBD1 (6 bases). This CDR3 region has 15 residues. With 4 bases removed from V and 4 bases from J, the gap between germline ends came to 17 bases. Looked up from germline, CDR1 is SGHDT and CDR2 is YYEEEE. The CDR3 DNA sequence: TGTGCCAGCAGCCGGCTTATCATAGGGGGCACTGAAGCTTTCTTT. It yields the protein CASSRLIIGGTEAFF.

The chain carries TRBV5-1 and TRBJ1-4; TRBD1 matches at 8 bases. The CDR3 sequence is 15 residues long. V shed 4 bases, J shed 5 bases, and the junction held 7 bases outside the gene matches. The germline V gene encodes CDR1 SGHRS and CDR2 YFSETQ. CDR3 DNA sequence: TGCGCCAGCAGCAGAGACAGGGGAAAGAATGAAAAACTGTTTTTT. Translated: CASSRDRGKNEKLFF.

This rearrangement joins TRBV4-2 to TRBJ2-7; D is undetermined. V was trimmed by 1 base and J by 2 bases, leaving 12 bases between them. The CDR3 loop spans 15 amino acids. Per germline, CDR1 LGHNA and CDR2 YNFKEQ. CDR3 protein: CASSQVLSGPYEQYF. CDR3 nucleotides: TGTGCCAGCAGCCAAGTTCTTAGTGGGCCCTACGAGCAGTACTTC.

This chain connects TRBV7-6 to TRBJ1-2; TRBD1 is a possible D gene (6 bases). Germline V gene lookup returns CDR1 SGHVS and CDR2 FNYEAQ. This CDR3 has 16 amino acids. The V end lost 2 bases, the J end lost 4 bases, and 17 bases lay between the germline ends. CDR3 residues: CASSLNPLRDTYGYTF. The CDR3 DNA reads TGTGCCAGCAGCTTAAACCCACTCCGGGACACCTATGGCTACACCTTC.

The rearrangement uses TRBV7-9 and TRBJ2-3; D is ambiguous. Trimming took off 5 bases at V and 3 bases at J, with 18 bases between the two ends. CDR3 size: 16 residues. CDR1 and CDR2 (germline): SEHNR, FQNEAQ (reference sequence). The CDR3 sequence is CASSLWQAAATDTQYF. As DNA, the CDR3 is TGTGCCAGCAGCCTGTGGCAGGCTGCAGCTACAGATACGCAGTATTTT.

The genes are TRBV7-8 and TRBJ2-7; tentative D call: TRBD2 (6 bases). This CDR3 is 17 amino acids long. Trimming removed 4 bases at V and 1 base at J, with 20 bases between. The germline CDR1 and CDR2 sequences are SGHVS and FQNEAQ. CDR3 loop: CASSSHQGLAPSYEQYF. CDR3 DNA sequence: TGTGCCAGCAGCTCCCACCAAGGGCTAGCGCCTTCCTACGAGCAGTACTTC.

The CDR3 bases are TGTGCCAGCTCCCCCACTCTTGGGACAGGGGGCCAAGAGACCCAGTACTTC. This encodes CASSPTLGTGGQETQYF. V is TRBV18 and J is TRBJ2-5, with 11 positions matching TRBD1. The CDR3 loop spans 17 amino acids. V shed 6 bases, J shed 1 base, and the junction held 10 bases outside the gene matches. The germline V gene has CDR1 KGHSH and CDR2 LQKENI.

CDR3 residues: CASSVVEGTEAFF. CDR3 in DNA: TGTGCCAGCAGCGTAGTAGAGGGCACTGAAGCTTTCTTT. The V call is TRBV9, the J call TRBJ1-1, with D uncertain. The CDR3 spans 13 residues. The germline CDR1 and CDR2 sequences are SGDLS and YYNGEE. V was shortened by 0 bases and J by 4 bases, with 7 bases between the two germline ends. The full variable domain, in which reference TRBV9 and TRBJ1-1 provide the parts outside the CDR3, is DSGVTQTPKHLITATGQRVTLRCSPRSGDLSVYWYQQSLDQGLQFLIQYYNGEERAKGNILERFSAQQFPDLHSELNLSSLELGDSALYFCASSVVEGTEAFFGQGTRLTVV.

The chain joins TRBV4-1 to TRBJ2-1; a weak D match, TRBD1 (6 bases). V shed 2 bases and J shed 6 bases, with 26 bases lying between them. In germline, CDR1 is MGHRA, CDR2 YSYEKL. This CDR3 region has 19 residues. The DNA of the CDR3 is TGCGCCAGCAGCCAAAGAGGCTCCTTATACCGACAGGATGGCAATGAGCAGTTCTTC. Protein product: CASSQRGSLYRQDGNEQFF.

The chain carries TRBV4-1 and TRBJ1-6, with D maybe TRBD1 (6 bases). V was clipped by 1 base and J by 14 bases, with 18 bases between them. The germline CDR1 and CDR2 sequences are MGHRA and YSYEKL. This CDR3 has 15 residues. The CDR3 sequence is CASSQVGTASGALHF. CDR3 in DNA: TGCGCCAGCAGCCAAGTCGGGACGGCGTCAGGGGCCCTCCACTTT.

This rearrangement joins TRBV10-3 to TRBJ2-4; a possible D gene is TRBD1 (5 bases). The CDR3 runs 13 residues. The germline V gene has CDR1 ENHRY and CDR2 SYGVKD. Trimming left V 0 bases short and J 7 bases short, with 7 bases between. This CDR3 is CAISESYRNIQYF. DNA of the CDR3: TGTGCCATCAGTGAGTCTTACAGGAACATTCAGTACTTC.

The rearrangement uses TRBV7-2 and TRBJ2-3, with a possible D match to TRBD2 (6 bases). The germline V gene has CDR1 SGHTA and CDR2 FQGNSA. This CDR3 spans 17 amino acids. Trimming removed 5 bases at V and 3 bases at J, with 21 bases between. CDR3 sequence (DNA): TGTGCCAGCAGCCGGAGACTAGTCGCACAAGGAACAGATACGCAGTATTTT. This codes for CASSRRLVAQGTDTQYF. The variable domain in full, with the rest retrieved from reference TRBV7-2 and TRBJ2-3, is GAGVSQSPSNKVTEKGKDVELRCDPISGHTALYWYRQSLGQGLEFLIYFQGNSAPDKSGLPSDRFSAERTGGSVSTLTIQRTQQEDSAVYLCASSRRLVAQGTDTQYFGPGTRLTVL.

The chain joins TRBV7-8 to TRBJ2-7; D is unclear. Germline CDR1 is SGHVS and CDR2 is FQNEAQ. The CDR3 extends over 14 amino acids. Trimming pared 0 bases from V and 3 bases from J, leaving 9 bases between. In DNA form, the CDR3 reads TGTGCCAGCAGCTTAGCGACTCAGAACTACGAGCAGTACTTC. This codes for CASSLATQNYEQYF.

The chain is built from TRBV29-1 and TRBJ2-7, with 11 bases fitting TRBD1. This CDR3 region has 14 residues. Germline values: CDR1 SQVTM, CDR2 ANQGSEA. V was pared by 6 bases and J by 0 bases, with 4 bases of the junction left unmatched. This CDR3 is CSVAGQGVSYEQYF. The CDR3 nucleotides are TGCAGCGTCGCGGGACAGGGGGTCTCCTACGAGCAGTACTTC.

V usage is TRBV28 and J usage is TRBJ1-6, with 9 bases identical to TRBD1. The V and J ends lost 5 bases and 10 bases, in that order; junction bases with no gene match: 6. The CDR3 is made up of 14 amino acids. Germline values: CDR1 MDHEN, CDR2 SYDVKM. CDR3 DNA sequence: TGTGCCAGCAGTACAGGGGGCGGAGGGTCACCCCTCCACTTT. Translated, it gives CASSTGGGGSPLHF.

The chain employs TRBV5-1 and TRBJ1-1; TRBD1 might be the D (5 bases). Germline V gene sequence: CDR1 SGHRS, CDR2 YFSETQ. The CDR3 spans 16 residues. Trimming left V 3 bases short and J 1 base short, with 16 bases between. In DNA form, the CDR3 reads TGCGCCAGCAGCTACGAGGAGGGACTGAAGAACACTGAAGCTTTCTTT. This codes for CASSYEEGLKNTEAFF.

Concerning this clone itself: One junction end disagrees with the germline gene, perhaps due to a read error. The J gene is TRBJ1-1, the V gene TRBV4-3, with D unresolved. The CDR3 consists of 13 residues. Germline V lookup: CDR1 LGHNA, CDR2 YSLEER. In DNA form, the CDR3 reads TGCGCCAGCAGCCAAGATCCCGACACCGAAGCTTTCTTT. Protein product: CASSQDPDTEAFF.

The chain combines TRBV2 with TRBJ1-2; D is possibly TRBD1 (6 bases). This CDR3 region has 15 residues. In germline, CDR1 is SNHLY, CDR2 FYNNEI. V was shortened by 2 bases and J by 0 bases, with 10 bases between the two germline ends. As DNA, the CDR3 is TGTGCCAGCAGTGAACGAACAGGGTCTAACTATGGCTACACCTTC. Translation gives CASSERTGSNYGYTF.

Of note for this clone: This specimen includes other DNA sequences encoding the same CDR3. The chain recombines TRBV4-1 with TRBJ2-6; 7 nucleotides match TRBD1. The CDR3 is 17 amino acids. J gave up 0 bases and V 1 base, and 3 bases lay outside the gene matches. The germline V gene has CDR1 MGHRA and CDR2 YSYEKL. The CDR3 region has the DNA TGCGCCAGCAGCCAAGCCGGGACAGCCTCTGGGGCCAACGTCCTGACTTTC. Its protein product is CASSQAGTASGANVLTF.

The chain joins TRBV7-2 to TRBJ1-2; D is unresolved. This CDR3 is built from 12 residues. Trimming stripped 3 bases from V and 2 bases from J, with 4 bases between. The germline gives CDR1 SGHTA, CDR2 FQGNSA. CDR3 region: CASSLQNYGYTF. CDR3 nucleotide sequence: TGTGCCAGCAGCTTGCAGAACTATGGCTACACCTTC. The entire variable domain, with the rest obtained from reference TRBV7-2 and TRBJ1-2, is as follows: GAGVSQSPSNKVTEKGKDVELRCDPISGHTALYWYRQSLGQGLEFLIYFQGNSAPDKSGLPSDRFSAERTGGSVSTLTIQRTQQEDSAVYLCASSLQNYGYTFGSGTRLTVV.